Listed here are 26 T cell receptor beta chains from one sample, sequenced in a study of vaccination and CD4 T cells after COVID-19 (dated by TCRdb to between 2021 and 2024). These receptors' targets are unknown. The library was produced with PCR. Sequencing was performed on an Illumina iSeq 100. TCR sequencing of DNA from cultured CD4+ T cells used the Oncomine TCR Beta short-read assay at the Johns Hopkins FTIC core. TCRdb cleaned the public reads at Q25 with fastp, built clones with MiXCR and kept in-frame beta chains. CDR3 protein duplicates are merged, each entry listing the most common genes and DNA. The sample records 4,600 or so distinct CDR3 sequences, more than 30% of which are singletons. Of the sample, roughly 31% falls within the top ten clones. The treatment or condition label, read with the paper, signifies: roughly ten-day PBMC culture with coronavirus spike peptide pools or control peptides (ViraFEST assay).

The material sequenced was CD4+ T cells from blood, cultured in vitro. These receptor sequences come from a human donor who had recovered from COVID-19.

This clonotype was counted between two and nine times. The CDR3 region is CASSSPGEVIHEQYF. CDR3 coding DNA: TGTGCCAGCAGTTCGCCCGGGGAAGTCATCCACGAGCAGTACTTC. This sequence joins TRBV6-2 or TRBV6-3 and TRBJ2-7, with D possibly matching TRBD2 (5 bases). Germline V gene data show CDR1 as MNHEY and CDR2 as SVGEGT. The CDR3 has 15 residues. Trimming took off 4 bases at V and 5 bases at J, with 18 bases between the two ends.

This chain links TRBV19 with TRBJ1-5; 9 bases line up with TRBD1. Looked up from germline, CDR1 is LNHDA and CDR2 is SQIVND (reference sequence). The CDR3 sequence is 15 residues long. Losses at the gene ends were 7 bases for V and 5 bases for J; bases not matched to a gene: 9. The CDR3 reads CASTLGQGFYQPQHF. CDR3 coding DNA: TGTGCCAGTACCCTGGGACAGGGTTTTTATCAGCCCCAGCATTTT. Full variable domain (rest looked up from reference TRBV19 and TRBJ1-5): DGGITQSPKYLFRKEGQNVTLSCEQNLNHDAMYWYRQDPGQGLRLIYYSQIVNDFQKGDIAEGYSVSREKKESFPLTVTSAQKNPTAFYLCASTLGQGFYQPQHFGDGTRLSIL.

The chain combines TRBV12-3 or TRBV12-4 with TRBJ1-2, with D perhaps TRBD1 (6 bases). The CDR3 runs to 15 residues. V lost 6 bases, J lost 0 bases, and 14 bases lay in between. The CDR3 here is CASRQTGLSNYGYTF. The DNA for the CDR3 is TGTGCCAGCAGACAAACAGGGCTATCTAACTATGGCTACACCTTC.

This clonotype was seen only a few times. This sequence joins TRBV20-1 and TRBJ2-3; the D is unclear. The CDR3 sequence is 13 residues long. Germline lookup yields CDR1 DFQATT and CDR2 SNEGSKA (reference sequence). Trimming cost V 3 bases and J 6 bases, with 13 bases left between them. The CDR3 nucleotides are TGCAGTGCTAGGGCCCCGATGGGCGATACGCAGTATTTT. This encodes CSARAPMGDTQYF.

The table lists this clonotype with a few counts. This sequence joins TRBV6-2 or TRBV6-3 and TRBJ2-6; D may be TRBD1 (5 bases). This CDR3 region has 16 residues. Germline V gene sequence: CDR1 MNHEY, CDR2 SVGEGT. The V end was cut by 5 bases, the J end by 0 bases, with 11 bases between. This chain's CDR3 is CASSHDSGSGANVLTF. The CDR3 coding sequence is TGTGCCAGCAGTCACGACAGTGGCTCTGGGGCCAACGTCCTGACTTTC.

CDR3 nucleotide sequence: TGCAGCGTTGGTTCTAGCGGACAAGAGACCCAGTACTTC. This translates into CSVGSSGQETQYF. The V call is TRBV29-1, the J call TRBJ2-5; 7 bases agree with TRBD2. The ends lost 4 bases at V and 2 bases at J; junction bases unmatched: 4. CDR1 SQVTM and CDR2 ANQGSEA come from the germline V gene. The CDR3 runs to 13 residues.

The chain has TRBV20-1 and TRBJ2-4; the D gene could be TRBD1 or TRBD2 (5 bases each). V was cut by 5 bases and J by 1 base, with 18 bases left in between. CDR1 is DFQATT and CDR2 is SNEGSKA in the germline V gene (reference sequence). CDR3 length equals 16 residues. CDR3 residues: CSAAPWGLWAKNIQYF. The CDR3 DNA reads as TGCAGTGCTGCCCCCTGGGGGTTGTGGGCCAAAAACATTCAGTACTTC.

This clonotype was seen a handful of times. The chain uses TRBV7-3 and TRBJ1-2, with 10 bases matching TRBD1. V lost 6 bases, J lost 8 bases, and 6 bases stayed unmatched. CDR3 length equals 13 residues. The germline CDR1 and CDR2 sequences are SGHTA and FQGTGA. The CDR3 loop is CASSRGQGEGYTF. The CDR3 bases are TGTGCCAGCAGTCGCGGACAGGGGGAGGGCTACACCTTC.

By frequency in the sample, this clonotype is medium-sized. The chain is built from TRBV10-3 and TRBJ2-3; D uncertain. The CDR3 runs 13 residues. The V end lost 4 bases, the J end lost 7 bases, and 12 bases lay between the germline ends. Germline lookup yields CDR1 ENHRY and CDR2 SYGVKD. CDR3: CAISAHSSYTQYF. For the CDR3, the DNA is TGTGCCATCAGTGCTCATAGCTCATATACGCAGTATTTT.

The V call is TRBV6-5, the J call TRBJ2-7; a weak D match, TRBD1 (5 bases). CDR1 is MNHEY and CDR2 is SVGAGI in the germline V gene. The CDR3 extends over 15 amino acids. The V end lost 0 bases, the J end lost 1 base, and 10 bases lay between the germline ends. CDR3 sequence: CASSYSGQSSYEQYF. The CDR3 region has the DNA TGTGCCAGCAGTTACTCGGGGCAGAGTTCCTACGAGCAGTACTTC.

For the CDR3, the DNA is TGCGCCAGCAGCCAACTTACAGGGGAGGTCGGGGAGCTGTTTTTT. This gives the protein CASSQLTGEVGELFF. The V gene is TRBV5-1, the J gene TRBJ2-2; possibly TRBD1 for D (7 bases). Germline V CDR1 and CDR2: SGHRS, YFSETQ. The CDR3 consists of 15 residues. The V end was cut by 4 bases, the J end by 7 bases, with 17 bases between.

This clonotype was observed a few times. This sequence joins TRBV11-3 and TRBJ1-1; no definite D call. CDR1 SGHNT and CDR2 YENEEA come from the germline V gene. Trimming took off 5 bases at V and 0 bases at J, with 10 bases between the two ends. The CDR3 totals 14 residues. This chain's CDR3 is CASSVRSVNTEAFF. The CDR3 DNA reads TGTGCCAGCAGCGTGAGGAGCGTGAACACTGAAGCTTTCTTT.

This clonotype was seen a few times. This chain connects TRBV5-1 to TRBJ2-1; D gene uncertain. This CDR3 comprises 13 residues. The germline V gene has CDR1 SGHRS and CDR2 YFSETQ. The V end was cut by 5 bases, the J end by 4 bases, with 10 bases between. This CDR3 reads CASRDPHYNEQFF. The CDR3 DNA is TGCGCCAGCAGGGACCCCCATTACAATGAGCAGTTCTTC.

This chain joins TRBV9 and TRBJ2-2; TRBD2 might be the D (5 bases). V lost 0 bases to trimming and J lost 6 bases, with 12 bases between them. Germline values: CDR1 SGDLS, CDR2 YYNGEE. There are 15 residues in the CDR3. In DNA, the CDR3 is TGTGCCAGCAGCGTAGCGGCTAGCTGGGCCGGGGAGCTGTTTTTT. The encoded protein is CASSVAASWAGELFF.

The chain recombines TRBV7-7 with TRBJ2-5, with D tentatively TRBD2 (5 bases). Germline V gene sequence: CDR1 SSHAT, CDR2 FNYEAQ (reference sequence). The CDR3 loop spans 11 amino acids. CDR3 sequence reads: CAKGLQETQYF. The CDR3 DNA is TGTGCTAAAGGACTTCAAGAGACCCAGTACTTC.

This clonotype is classed as large. In DNA form, the CDR3 reads TGTGCCAGCAGCTTATCCCTGGGGGAGACCCAGTACTTC. Its protein product is CASSLSLGETQYF. The rearrangement links TRBV7-2 to TRBJ2-5; D unclear. The V end lost 2 bases, the J end lost 5 bases, and 9 bases lay between the germline ends. The germline V gene has CDR1 SGHTA and CDR2 FQGNSA. This CDR3 contains 13 residues.

The rearrangement uses TRBV5-1 and TRBJ2-3; no reliable D call. The CDR3 runs 12 residues. V lost 5 bases and J lost 4, with 8 bases in between. Germline loops: CDR1 SGHRS, CDR2 YFSETQ. CDR3: CASRPVADTQYF. The DNA of the CDR3 is TGCGCCAGCAGGCCGGTCGCAGATACGCAGTATTTT.

This clonotype has more than one count but fewer than ten. The chain recombines TRBV10-3 with TRBJ2-7; D may be TRBD1 (6 bases). The CDR3 totals 13 residues. Trimming left V 4 bases short and J 7 bases short, with 14 bases between. Germline loops: CDR1 ENHRY, CDR2 SYGVKD. CDR3 sequence reads: CAISGLQGGEQYF. Written as DNA, the CDR3 is TGTGCCATCAGTGGTCTACAGGGTGGTGAGCAGTACTTC.

This clonotype was recorded a few times. The J gene is TRBJ1-5, the V gene TRBV19; 9 nucleotides match TRBD1. In germline, CDR1 is LNHDA, CDR2 SQIVND (reference sequence). J lost 3 bases, V lost 4 bases, and 13 bases had no gene match. The CDR3 extends over 18 amino acids. The DNA of the CDR3 is TGTGCCAGTAGTACTTACTCGATCGGGACAGGGATCAATCAGCCCCAGCATTTT. The encoded protein is CASSTYSIGTGINQPQHF.

This clonotype was detected only a few times. The chain is built from TRBV21-1 and TRBJ1-1. TRBV21-1 is listed as a pseudogene. The CDR3 has 12 amino acids. In DNA, the CDR3 is TGTGCCAGCAGCAAACAGAACACTGAAGCTTTCTTT. Its protein product is CASSKQNTEAFF.

J is TRBJ1-6 and V is TRBV5-1; TRBD1 agrees at 7 bases. CDR1 and CDR2 from the germline V gene are SGHRS and YFSETQ. This CDR3 is built from 17 residues. After removal of 0 bases from V and 7 bases from J, the junction contained 10 bases not matched to a gene. The CDR3 is CASSLALGQATNSPLHF. The CDR3 nucleotides are TGCGCCAGCAGCTTGGCGCTTGGACAGGCAACAAATTCACCCCTCCACTTT.

In its sample, this clonotype was seen a few times. The chain uses TRBV24-1 and TRBJ2-7; D not resolved. In germline, CDR1 is KGHDR, CDR2 SFDVKD. The CDR3 runs to 11 residues. Trimming took off 4 bases at V and 3 bases at J, with 3 bases between the two ends. This CDR3 reads CATSEGYEQYF. The CDR3 DNA is TGTGCCACCAGTGAAGGCTACGAGCAGTACTTC.

The chain couples TRBV20-1 to TRBJ2-3; 10 bases are shared with TRBD2. This CDR3 spans 14 amino acids. J lost 4 bases, V lost 3 bases, and 4 bases had no gene match. Germline CDR1 is DFQATT and CDR2 is SNEGSKA (reference sequence). The DNA of the CDR3 is TGCAGTGCTAGTGGGCTAGCGGGAGCAGATACGCAGTATTTT. This codes for CSASGLAGADTQYF.

This sequence joins TRBV18 and TRBJ2-2; D uncertain. This CDR3 comprises 14 residues. The V and J ends lost 4 bases and 1 base respectively, with 7 bases between them. Germline V gene lookup returns CDR1 KGHSH and CDR2 LQKENI. DNA for the CDR3: TGTGCCAGCTCACGCAACAGGAACACCGGGGAGCTGTTTTTT. It yields the protein CASSRNRNTGELFF.

The V call is TRBV7-2, the J call TRBJ1-5; D is ambiguous. V was cut by 3 bases and J by 2 bases, with 8 bases left in between. The CDR3 runs 14 residues. The germline V gene has CDR1 SGHTA and CDR2 FQGNSA. Here the CDR3 DNA reads TGTGCCAGCAGCTTTTCATTCGGCAATCAGCCCCAGCATTTT. Its protein product is CASSFSFGNQPQHF.

V and J are TRBV12-3 or TRBV12-4 and TRBJ2-1; D possibly corresponds to TRBD2 (5 bases). V lost 4 bases, J lost 7 bases, and 11 bases lay in between. The CDR3 is 13 amino acids. The CDR3 reads CASSWRSGNEQFF. The DNA for the CDR3 is TGTGCCAGCAGTTGGAGGTCGGGTAATGAGCAGTTCTTC.